This TCR beta chain was sequenced for a study of blood T cells in healthy people across ages (dated by TCRdb to about 2015). The study in broad terms: Template switching captured roughly one uniquely barcoded TCR beta cDNA molecule per two T cells in model experiments. Using deep sequencing normalized with unique cDNA molecular identifiers, the study measured how TCR beta repertoire diversity changes with age. The donors were split into four age groups: young (average about 16 years), middle-aged (around 37), aged (over 55) and long-lived (more than 80). Donors of different ages were randomly distributed across sequencing lanes to avoid experimental bias. For two donors (one aged 18 to 29 and one aged 80 or older), the study analyzed two additional independent replicas of 1 million unique cDNA reads from the same blood draw. What the research found in general, with its limitations: Because the CMV infection status of the donors was unknown, age-related changes in expanded clonotypes may potentially have been confounded. Observed TCR beta diversity per million T cells fell roughly linearly with age, and a significant reduction was already apparent by age about 38. Since profiling was done on bulk unsorted PBMCs, naive and antigen-experienced compartments could not be conclusively compared. The percentage of naive T cells measured by flow cytometry correlated strongly with observed TCR beta diversity. Estimates of total diversity based on one million sequenced T cells were regarded as lower bounds and as underestimates. Compared with the aged group, more naive CD4+ T cells, fewer expanded clones and increased TCR diversity were shown by the long-lived group, suggesting age selection.

Systemically healthy Caucasian individuals from Russia, over 30 in total and aged about 6 to 95 years, were included as donors. Around 9.8 milliliters of peripheral blood were collected from each donor into EDTA-treated Vacutainer tubes. Ficoll-Paque density-gradient centrifugation was used to isolate PBMCs, with at least 6 million obtained per sample. Trizol reagent was used to extract total RNA from PBMCs, with at least 5 micrograms per sample. For every donor, an aliquot of PBMCs went through flow cytometry to measure the percentages of naive CD45RAhigh/CD27high T cells. Taken from the germline V gene, the CDR1 and CDR2 loops are SNHLY and FYNNEI. Trimming takes 6 bases from V and 7 bases from J, and the germline ends sit 16 bases apart. The CDR3 holds 14 amino acids from the cysteine to the phenylalanine. The only DNA kept is the CDR3, 42 bases in frame from the first base. Libraries were constructed by 5' RACE. Reads for this sample came from an Illumina HiSeq 2500. A second PCR of about 7 to 12 cycles was run with a J-beta primer mix and a sample-barcoded 5' primer. A template-switch 5' adaptor carrying 12 random nucleotides introduced a unique molecular identifier onto each TCR beta cDNA molecule. Each sample yielded at least 3 million CDR3-containing paired-end reads. First-strand cDNA synthesis was performed from all RNA using the Mint cDNA synthesis kit, with priming by a TRBC-specific oligonucleotide. Following uracil-DNA glycosylase treatment, a first 18-cycle PCR with universal primers M1SS and BC2_uni_R was performed on all cDNA. As for the authors' bioinformatics: Each sample was normalized by randomly selecting 1 million high-quality reads, each carrying a distinct molecular identifier. Instead of being binned into consensus sequences, reads that shared molecular identifiers were thrown out. MiTCR, with a Q25 quality threshold and the strictest error-elimination algorithm, was used for CDR3 identification, clonotype clustering and error correction. A nonparametric unseen species model with Euler transformation was used to estimate lower-bound total TCR beta diversity. The public sequencing data were trimmed at Q25 with fastp and processed into clonotypes with MiXCR by TCRdb, which kept only in-frame beta chains. Rows with a matching CDR3 protein are joined into one entry that keeps the most common DNA and genes. The V and J calls here are based on TCRdb, not the publication. The sample yields 1.5 million to 2 million distinct CDR3 sequences; 49% were counted once. Of the sample, 2% to 2.5% falls within the top ten clones.

In the case of this clonotype: Its recognized antigen is unknown. Nothing much larger sits one base from this clone, and base qualities are not available.

The rearrangement joined TRBV2 to TRBJ1-5, with a tentative D gene TRBD1 over 6 matching bases. The sample consisted of blood. This TCR was sampled from a woman aged 40 to 50 in good health. The CDR3 here reads CASRSGGGSQPQHF. Here is the DNA: TGTGCCAGCAGGAGCGGGGGCGGATCCCAGCCCCAGCATTTT.